This TCR beta chain was retrieved from a study of beta chain features in type 1 diabetes. As for the study in general: The examined sorted cells totaled about 110 million across samples.

Only a few counts were recorded for this clone. This specimen includes other DNA sequences encoding the same CDR3. The CDR3 totals 13 residues. Trimming shortened V by 8 bases and J by 5 bases, and 13 bases separated the two germline ends. CDR1 MNHEY and CDR2 SVGAGI come from the germline V gene. The isolated RNA, all of it, was reverse transcribed, so expressed TCRB transcripts were what got sequenced. Repertoires were generated with immunoSEQ multiplex PCR, while TCRdb's copy carries only in-frame clones and drops some. The sample has roughly 370,000 clones, approximately 15% seen once. The V and J genes are TRBV6-5 and TRBJ2-1, with TRBD2 as a possible D gene (5 bases). The sequence derives from a young man in good health. Source material: naive CD4+ T cells from blood. The CDR3 region is CASGRGPDNEQFF. The CDR3 region has the DNA TGTGCCAGCGGTAGAGGGCCTGACAATGAGCAGTTCTTC.